A selection of T cell receptor beta chains follows, all from one sample in a study of Graves' ophthalmopathy and Graves' hyperthyroidism. TCRdb reanalysed the multiplex PCR reads using MiXCR and keeps one entry per CDR3 protein. The data show fewer than 400,000 distinct CDR3 sequences, about a sixth seen once. Sequencing input: peripheral blood. All receptors come from a woman between 18 and 29 years old with Graves' ophthalmopathy. The CDR3 runs from the conserved cysteine through the conserved F or W. Clone sizes are given selectively: once, few, many, or a class where the clone is expanded.

TRBV6-5	many	CASSLLPTGRGNIQYF
TRBV20-1	many	CSARGGQGAVNTEAFF
TRBV29-1	many	CSVFNGELFF
TRBV12-3/TRBV12-4	NA	CVSSFELGSPLHF
TRBV20-1	NA	CSERQGAGTEAFF
TRBV6-2/TRBV6-3	NA	CASSTVGKEYF
TRBV7-2	many	CASSRGGATGELFF
TRBV6-1	many	CASSLGQGLREQYF
TRBV7-9	NA	CASSSGLTQPQHF
TRBV29-1	many	CSVPLMNTEAFF
TRBV6-5	many	CASSYGRGQVRLDNQPQHF
TRBV2	many	CASRAPGTGGNEQYF